Included here is one T cell receptor beta chain sequence, with context. Its antigen is unknown. In triplicate, each CD8+ T cell subset was sorted at under 350,000 cells per replicate. Naive CD8+ T cells showed CD45RO-CCR7+CD27+CD95-. Germline loops: CDR1 LGHDT, CDR2 YNNKEL (reference sequence). The length of the CDR3 is 16 residues. This sample was taken from a study of CXCR3-negative and CXCR3-positive naive CD8 T cells. General study results and limits: The level of CXCR3 expression partially decreased after cryopreservation; the majority of assays used fresh PBMCs. In CXCR3-positive naive cells, the TRB CDR3s were more hydrophobic than in CXCR3-negative naive cells. Similar TRBV-TRBJ gene usage was seen in naive CXCR3-negative and CXCR3-positive cells, but not in memory cells.

cDNA libraries for TRB were generated by 5' RACE incorporating UMI labels. TCRdb reprocessed the 5' RACE reads and keeps a single row for each CDR3 protein, giving no DNA. This specimen shows 110,000 or so distinct CDR3 sequences; the ten leading clones hold 0.36%. The rearrangement links TRBV3-1 to TRBJ2-2; TCRdb lists TRBD2, though no DNA is available to test this call. This receptor was obtained from a human donor in good health. Some clones in this sample may be carry-over from other donors' samples. Specimen: naive CXCR3+ CD8+ T cells from blood. The subset is: CD45RO-CCR7+CD27+CD95- naive CD8+ T cells expressing CXCR3 (TNR3+). CDR3 region: CASSQDALVSPGELFF.